The clone carrying this T cell receptor beta chain was seen a single time. V lost 5 bases, J lost 4 bases, and 9 bases lay in between. Germline V lookup: CDR1 DFQATT, CDR2 SNEGSKA (reference sequence). This CDR3 region has 11 residues. This sample was taken from a study of shared clonotypes between healthy human individuals. Genomic DNA from each subset was divided evenly over several immunoSEQ plates. Roughly 30,000 T cell genomes (approximately 190 ng DNA) went into each sorted-subset replicate. Repertoires were generated with immunoSEQ multiplex PCR, while TCRdb's copy carries only in-frame clones and drops some. The sample yields approximately 530,000 clones, about 96% seen once.

The clonotype originates from a woman in her 30s in good health. The rearrangement uses TRBV20-1 and TRBJ2-7; D is undetermined. Specimen: naive CD4+ T cells sorted from blood. Subset denoted: CD45RA+ positively selected. The CDR3 DNA follows: TGCAGTGCTTCAGCCAGATACGAGCAGTACTTC. Residues: CSASARYEQYF.